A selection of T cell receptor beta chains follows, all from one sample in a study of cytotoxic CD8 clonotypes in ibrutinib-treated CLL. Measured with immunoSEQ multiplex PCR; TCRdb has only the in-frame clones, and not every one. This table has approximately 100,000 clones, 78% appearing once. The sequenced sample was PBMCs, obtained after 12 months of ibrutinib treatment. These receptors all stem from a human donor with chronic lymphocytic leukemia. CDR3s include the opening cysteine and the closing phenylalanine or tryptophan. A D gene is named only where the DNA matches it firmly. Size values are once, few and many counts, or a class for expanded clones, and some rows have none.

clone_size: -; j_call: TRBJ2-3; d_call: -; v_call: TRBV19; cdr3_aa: CASSIRSGTDTQYF; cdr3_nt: TGTGCCAGTAGTATACGATCGGGCACAGATACGCAGTATTTT
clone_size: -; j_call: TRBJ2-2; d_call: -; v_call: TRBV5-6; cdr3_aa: CASSQLGVANTGELFF; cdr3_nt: TGTGCCAGCAGCCAACTCGGGGTGGCAAACACCGGGGAGCTGTTTTTT
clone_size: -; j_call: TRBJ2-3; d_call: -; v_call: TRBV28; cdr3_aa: CASSFPPNTQYF; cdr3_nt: TGTGCCAGCAGTTTTCCTCCAAATACGCAGTATTTT
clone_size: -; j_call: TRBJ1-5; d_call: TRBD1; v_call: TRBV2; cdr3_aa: CASMGQGGQPQHF; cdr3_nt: TGTGCCAGCATGGGACAGGGAGGTCAGCCCCAGCATTTT
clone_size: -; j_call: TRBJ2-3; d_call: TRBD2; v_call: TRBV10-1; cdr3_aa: CASSPLAGGSTGPQYF; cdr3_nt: TGCGCCAGCAGTCCTCTAGCGGGGGGTTCGACCGGTCCGCAGTATTTT
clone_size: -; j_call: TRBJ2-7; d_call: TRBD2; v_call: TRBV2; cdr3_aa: CASTPGLAGGGHEQYF; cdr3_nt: TGTGCCAGCACTCCGGGACTAGCGGGGGGCGGACACGAGCAGTACTTC
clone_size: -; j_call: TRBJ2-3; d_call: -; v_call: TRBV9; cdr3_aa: CASSVEGPDTQYF; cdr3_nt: TGTGCCAGCAGCGTGGAGGGGCCCGATACGCAGTATTTT
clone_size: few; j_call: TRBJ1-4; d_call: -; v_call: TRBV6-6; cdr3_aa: CASSYPEKLFF; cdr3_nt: TGTGCCAGCAGTTACCCGGAAAAACTGTTTTTT
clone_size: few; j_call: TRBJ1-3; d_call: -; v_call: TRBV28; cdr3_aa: CASSPSGSGNTIYF; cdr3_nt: TGTGCCAGCAGTCCTTCGGGCTCTGGAAACACCATATATTTT
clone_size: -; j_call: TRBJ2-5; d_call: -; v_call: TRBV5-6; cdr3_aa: CASSFPNQETQYF; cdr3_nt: TGTGCCAGCAGCTTTCCGAACCAAGAGACCCAGTACTTC
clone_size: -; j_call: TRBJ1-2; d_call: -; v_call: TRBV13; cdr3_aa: CASSLGGAPNYGYTF; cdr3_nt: TGTGCCAGCAGCTTAGGGGGGGCGCCGAACTATGGCTACACCTTC
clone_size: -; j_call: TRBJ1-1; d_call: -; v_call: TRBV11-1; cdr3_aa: CASRRTVNTEAFF; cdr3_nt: TGTGCCAGCAGAAGGACGGTTAACACTGAAGCTTTCTTT
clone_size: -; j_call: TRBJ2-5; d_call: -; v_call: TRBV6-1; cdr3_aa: CASSEGTEETQYF; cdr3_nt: TGTGCCAGCAGTGAAGGGACAGAAGAGACCCAGTACTTC
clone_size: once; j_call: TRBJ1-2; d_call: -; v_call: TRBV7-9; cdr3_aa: CASSFFDYGYTF; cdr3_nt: TGTGCCAGCAGCTTCTTCGACTATGGCTACACCTTC
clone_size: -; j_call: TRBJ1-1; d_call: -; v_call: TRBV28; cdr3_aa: CVVSDRPNTEAFF; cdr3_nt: TGTGTGGTTAGTGACAGGCCAAACACTGAAGCTTTCTTT
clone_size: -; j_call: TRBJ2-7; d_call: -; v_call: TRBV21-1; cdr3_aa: CASSKDPGQGAREQYF; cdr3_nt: TGTGCCAGCAGCAAAGATCCGGGACAGGGGGCGCGAGAGCAGTACTTC
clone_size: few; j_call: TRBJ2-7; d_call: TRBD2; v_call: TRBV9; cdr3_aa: CASSAREGYEQYF; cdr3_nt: TGTGCCAGCAGCGCCCGGGAGGGCTACGAGCAGTACTTC
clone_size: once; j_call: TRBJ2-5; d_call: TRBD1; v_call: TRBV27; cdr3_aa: CASSFRDRGRETQYF; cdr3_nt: TGTGCCAGCAGTTTCCGGGACAGGGGTCGAGAGACCCAGTACTTC